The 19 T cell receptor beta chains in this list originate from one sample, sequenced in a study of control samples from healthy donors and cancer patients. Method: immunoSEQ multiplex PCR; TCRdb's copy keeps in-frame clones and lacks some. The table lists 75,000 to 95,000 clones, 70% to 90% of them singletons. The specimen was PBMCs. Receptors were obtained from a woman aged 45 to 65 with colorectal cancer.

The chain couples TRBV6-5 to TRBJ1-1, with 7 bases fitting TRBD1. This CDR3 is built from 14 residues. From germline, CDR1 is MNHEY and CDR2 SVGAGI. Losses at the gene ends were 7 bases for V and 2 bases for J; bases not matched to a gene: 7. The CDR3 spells CASKGAHGNTEAFF. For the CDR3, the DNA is TGTGCCAGCAAGGGGGCGCATGGAAACACTGAAGCTTTCTTT.

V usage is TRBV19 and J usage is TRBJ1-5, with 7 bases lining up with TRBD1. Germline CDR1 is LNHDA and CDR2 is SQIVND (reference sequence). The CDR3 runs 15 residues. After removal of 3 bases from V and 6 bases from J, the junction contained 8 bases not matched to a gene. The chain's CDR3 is CASSMDQGDGQPQHF. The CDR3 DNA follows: TGTGCCAGTAGTATGGATCAGGGGGATGGTCAGCCCCAGCATTTT.

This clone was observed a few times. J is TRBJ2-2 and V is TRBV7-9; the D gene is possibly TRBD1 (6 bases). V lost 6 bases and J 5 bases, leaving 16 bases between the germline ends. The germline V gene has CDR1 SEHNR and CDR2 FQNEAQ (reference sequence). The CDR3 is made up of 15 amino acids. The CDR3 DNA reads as TGTGCCAGCAGTTCCCGACAGGTGGGGACCGGGGAGCTGTTTTTT. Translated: CASSSRQVGTGELFF. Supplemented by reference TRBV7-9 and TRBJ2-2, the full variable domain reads DTGVSQNPRHKITKRGQNVTFRCDPISEHNRLYWYRQTLGQGPEFLTYFQNEAQLEKSRLLSDRFSAERPKGSFSTLEIQRTEQGDSAMYLCASSSRQVGTGELFFGEGSRLTVL.

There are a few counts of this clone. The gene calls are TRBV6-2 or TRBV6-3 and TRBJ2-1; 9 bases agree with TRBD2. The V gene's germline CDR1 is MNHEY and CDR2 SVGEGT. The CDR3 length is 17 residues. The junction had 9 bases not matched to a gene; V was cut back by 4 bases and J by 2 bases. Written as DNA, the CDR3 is TGTGCCAGCAGTTCCGCTTGGTCTAGCGGGACCTACAATGAGCAGTTCTTC. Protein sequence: CASSSAWSSGTYNEQFF.

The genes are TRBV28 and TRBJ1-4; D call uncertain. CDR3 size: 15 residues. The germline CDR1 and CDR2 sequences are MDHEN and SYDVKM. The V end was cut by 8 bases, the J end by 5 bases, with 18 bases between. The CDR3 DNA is TGTGCCAGCGGGGAGCCCGGGGTGGGAAATGAAAAACTGTTTTTT. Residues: CASGEPGVGNEKLFF.

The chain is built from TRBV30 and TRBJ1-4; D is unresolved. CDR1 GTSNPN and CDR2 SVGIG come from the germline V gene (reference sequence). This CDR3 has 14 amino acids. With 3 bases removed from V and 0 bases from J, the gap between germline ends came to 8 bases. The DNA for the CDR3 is TGTGCCTGGAGGCCTCCAACAACTAATGAAAAACTGTTTTTT. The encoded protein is CAWRPPTTNEKLFF.

The CDR3 region is CASSLISGGPGTEAFF. The CDR3 bases are TGTGCCAGCAGCCTAATTAGCGGGGGCCCCGGGACTGAAGCTTTCTTT. This rearrangement joins TRBV9 to TRBJ1-1; a weak D match, TRBD1 (6 bases). V lost 4 bases and J 5 bases, leaving 21 bases between the germline ends. The CDR3 extends over 16 amino acids. The germline V gene encodes CDR1 SGDLS and CDR2 YYNGEE. Based on the CDR3 plus reference TRBV9 and TRBJ1-1, the full variable domain is DSGVTQTPKHLITATGQRVTLRCSPRSGDLSVYWYQQSLDQGLQFLIQYYNGEERAKGNILERFSAQQFPDLHSELNLSSLELGDSALYFCASSLISGGPGTEAFFGQGTRLTVV.

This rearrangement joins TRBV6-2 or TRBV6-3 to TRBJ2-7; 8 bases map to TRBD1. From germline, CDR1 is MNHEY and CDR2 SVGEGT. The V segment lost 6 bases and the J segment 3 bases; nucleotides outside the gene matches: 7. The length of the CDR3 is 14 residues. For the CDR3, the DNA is TGTGCCAGCAGCCGGGACAGGCGAAACTACGAGCAGTACGTC. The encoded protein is CASSRDRRNYEQYV.

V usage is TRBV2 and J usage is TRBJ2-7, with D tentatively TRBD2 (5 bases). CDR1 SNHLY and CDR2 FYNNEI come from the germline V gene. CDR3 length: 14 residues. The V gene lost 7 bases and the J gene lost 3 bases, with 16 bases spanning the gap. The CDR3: CASKVGPLGYEQYV. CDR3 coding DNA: TGTGCCAGCAAGGTCGGCCCACTAGGCTACGAGCAGTACGTC.

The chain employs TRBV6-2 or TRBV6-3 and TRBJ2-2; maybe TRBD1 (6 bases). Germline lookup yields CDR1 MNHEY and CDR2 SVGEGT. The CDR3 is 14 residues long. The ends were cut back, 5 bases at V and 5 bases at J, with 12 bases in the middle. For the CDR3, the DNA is TGTGCCAGCAGTCCCGATACAGGGACCGGGGAGCTGTTTTTT. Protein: CASSPDTGTGELFF.

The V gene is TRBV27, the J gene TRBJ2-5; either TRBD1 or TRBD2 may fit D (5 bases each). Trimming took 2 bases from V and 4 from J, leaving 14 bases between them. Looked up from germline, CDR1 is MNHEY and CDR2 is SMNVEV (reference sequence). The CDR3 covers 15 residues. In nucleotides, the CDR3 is TGTGCCAGCAGTTTAAACCCTTTTGGGGGAGAGACCCAGTACTTC. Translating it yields CASSLNPFGGETQYF.

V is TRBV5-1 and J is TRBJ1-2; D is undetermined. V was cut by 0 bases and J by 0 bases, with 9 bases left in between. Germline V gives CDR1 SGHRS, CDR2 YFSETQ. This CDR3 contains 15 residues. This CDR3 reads CASSLGRSANYGYTF. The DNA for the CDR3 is TGCGCCAGCAGCTTGGGGCGGTCAGCTAACTATGGCTACACCTTC. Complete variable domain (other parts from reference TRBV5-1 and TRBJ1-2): KAGVTQTPRYLIKTRGQQVTLSCSPISGHRSVSWYQQTPGQGLQFLFEYFSETQRNKGNFPGRFSGRQFSNSRSEMNVSTLELGDSALYLCASSLGRSANYGYTFGSGTRLTVV.

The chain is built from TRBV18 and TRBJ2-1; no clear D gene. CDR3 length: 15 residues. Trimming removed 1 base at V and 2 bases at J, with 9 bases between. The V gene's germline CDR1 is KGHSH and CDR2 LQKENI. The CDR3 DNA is TGTGCCAGCTCACCACAAGACGGGCCCTACAATGAGCAGTTCTTC. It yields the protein CASSPQDGPYNEQFF.

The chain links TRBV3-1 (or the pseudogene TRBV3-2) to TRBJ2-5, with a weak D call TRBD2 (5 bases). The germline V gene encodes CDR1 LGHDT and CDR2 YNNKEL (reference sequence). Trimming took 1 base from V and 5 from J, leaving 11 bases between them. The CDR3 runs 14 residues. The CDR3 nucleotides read TGTGCCAGCAGCCAAGCATTCCCGGGGGAGACCCAGTACTTC. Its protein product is CASSQAFPGETQYF.

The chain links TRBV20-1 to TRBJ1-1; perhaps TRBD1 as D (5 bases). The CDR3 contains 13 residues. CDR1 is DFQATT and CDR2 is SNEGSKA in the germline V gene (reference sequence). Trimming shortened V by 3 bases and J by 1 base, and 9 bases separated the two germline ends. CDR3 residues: CSASRQQNTEAFF. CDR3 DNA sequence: TGCAGTGCTAGTCGACAGCAGAACACTGAAGCTTTCTTT.

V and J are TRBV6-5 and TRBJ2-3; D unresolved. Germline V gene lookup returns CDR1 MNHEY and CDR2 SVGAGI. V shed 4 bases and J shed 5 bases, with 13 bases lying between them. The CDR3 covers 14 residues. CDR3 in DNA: TGTGCCAGCAGTTTCCGACTCGTCGGAGATACGCAGTATTTT. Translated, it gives CASSFRLVGDTQYF.

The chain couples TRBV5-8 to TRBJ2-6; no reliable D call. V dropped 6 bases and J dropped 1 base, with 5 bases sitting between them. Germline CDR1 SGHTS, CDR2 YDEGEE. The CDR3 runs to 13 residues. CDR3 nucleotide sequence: TGTGCCAGCACAAAATCTGGGGCCAACGTCCTGACTTTC. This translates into CASTKSGANVLTF.

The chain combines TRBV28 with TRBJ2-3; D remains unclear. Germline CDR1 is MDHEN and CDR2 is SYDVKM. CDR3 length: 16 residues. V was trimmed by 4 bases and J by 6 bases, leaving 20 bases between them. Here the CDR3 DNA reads TGTGCCAGCAGTTCGACGGCTATGACATTCACGGATACGCAGTATTTT. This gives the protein CASSSTAMTFTDTQYF.

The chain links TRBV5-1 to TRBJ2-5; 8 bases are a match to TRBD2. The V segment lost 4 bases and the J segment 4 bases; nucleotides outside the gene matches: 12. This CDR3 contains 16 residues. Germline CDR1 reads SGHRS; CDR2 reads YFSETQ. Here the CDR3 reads CASSIQRGPSGETQYF. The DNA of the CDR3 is TGCGCCAGCAGCATCCAGCGGGGGCCTTCGGGAGAGACCCAGTACTTC.